This T cell receptor (beta chain) was profiled in a study of T cells in Graves' hyperthyroidism and ophthalmopathy. Ophthalmopathy patients had moderate-to-severe active disease, CAS ≥3, NOSPECS ≥4, and disease duration under 3 months. Thyroid ultrasound and orbital computed tomography, with clinical symptoms and serum thyroxine and TRAb, informed diagnoses. This clonotype occurred many times. Its antigen is undetermined. Trimming cost V 5 bases and J 11 bases, with 16 bases left between them. This CDR3 is built from 13 residues. Per the germline V gene, CDR1 is PRHDT and CDR2 is FYEKMQ (reference sequence). Amplified TCR beta CDR3 regions derived from RNA transcripts. The TCR CDR3 was amplified in a first-round RT-PCR using the HTBI primer set. A single record per CDR3 protein comes from TCRdb applying MiXCR to the multiplex PCR reads. The profile covers about 50,000 distinct CDR3 sequences, with around half appearing a single time and 12% taken by the ten largest.

Study-level points and caveats: Ophthalmopathy stood apart from stable hyperthyroidism in a 13 V-J model.

The source material was blood. The sequence derives from a woman aged 25 to 39 with Graves' ophthalmopathy. The chain combines TRBV13 with TRBJ2-1, with D possibly being TRBD2 (5 bases). As DNA, the CDR3 is TGTGCCAGCAGCCGACTCTTCGGGGTCAAGCAGTTCTTC. This codes for CASSRLFGVKQFF.